Sequencing of this TCR beta chain was carried out in a study of CXCR3-negative and CXCR3-positive naive CD8 T cells (dated by TCRdb to the late 2010s). Looking at the study overall: In total, roughly 130 million TRB reads were obtained, corresponding to roughly 1.5 +/- 0.3 million reads per library. Data from around ten donors, pooled across two independent experiments, went into the diversity and physicochemical repertoire analyses. TRBV-TRBJ cluster analysis included naive subsets from several donors and memory cells from 3 donors. Paper-wide results and their limitations: Surface CD5, linked to self-reactivity in mice, was comparable between naive subsets; TCR interaction strength was therefore also inferred from TRB CDR3 physicochemical properties. Within the same donor, TRBV-TRBJ usage looked similar between naive CXCR3-negative and CXCR3-positive cells, but memory cells had distinct patterns. Compared with CXCR3-negative naive cells, CXCR3-positive naive cells had TRB CDR3s with higher hydrophobicity (lower Kidera factor 4), lower energy, and higher strength and volume indices. Both naive subsets had comparably high repertoire diversity, while memory CD8+ T cells had much lower repertoire diversity. CXCR3 expression partially decreased after cryopreservation, so most assays used freshly isolated PBMCs.

Sequencing relied on a NextSeq 550. The Human TCR Profiling Kit (MiLaboratory) was used to make UMI-labeled 5' RACE TRB cDNA libraries. cDNA synthesis used the entire amount of extracted RNA, and PCR amplification then used the entire amount of cDNA produced. Libraries were prepared in parallel using an identical number of PCR cycles. Turning to the authors' computational methods: With a minimum of two reads required per UMI, MIGEC and MiXCR pulled out about 52,000 +/- 9,100 unique UMI-labeled TRB cDNA molecules from each library. An average of approximately 40,000 +/- 10,000 functional in-frame TRB CDR3 nucleotide clonotypes without stop codons was found per library. Diversity metrics, including normalized Shannon-Wiener and Chao1, were computed in VDJtools after downsampling to 5000 UMI-labeled TRB molecules per sample. Clonotype-size-weighted physicochemical properties of the central five CDR3 residues (interaction energy, strength, volume and Kidera factor 4) were computed in VDJtools. Once TCRdb had reprocessed the reads, it stored one entry per CDR3 protein sequence and supplied no DNA. These V and J calls are TCRdb output, not the study's own analysis. The sample table includes 84,000 or so distinct CDR3 sequences. The top ten clonotypes cover around 0.58% of the sample.

For every CD8+ T cell subset, hundreds of thousands of cells were flow-sorted straight into RLT lysis buffer, and each subset was sorted in triplicate. To exclude memory contaminants, naive CD8+ T cells were stringently defined as CD45RO-CCR7+CD27+CD95-. Using standard density gradient centrifugation, peripheral blood mononuclear cells were isolated from buffy coats. A FACSAria III was used to flow-sort naive CXCR3-negative and CXCR3-positive CD8+ T cells. An RNeasy Mini Kit was used to extract total RNA from the sorted cells. Comment on this clonotype: The target of this receptor is not known.

The CDR3 spans 15 residues, from the cysteine through the phenylalanine. No DNA is given. CDR1 and CDR2, looked up from the germline V gene, are KGHSY and FQNENV. The chain uses TRBV16 and TRBJ1-1. Sequencing was performed on naive CXCR3+ CD8+ T cells from blood. The sample's cell subset or site, from its label and the paper: CD45RO-CCR7+CD27+CD95- naive CD8+ T cells expressing CXCR3 (TNR3+). The clonotype was recovered from a human donor in good health. Some clones in this sample may be carry-over from other donors' samples. The CDR3 protein is CASSQWADMNTEAFF.